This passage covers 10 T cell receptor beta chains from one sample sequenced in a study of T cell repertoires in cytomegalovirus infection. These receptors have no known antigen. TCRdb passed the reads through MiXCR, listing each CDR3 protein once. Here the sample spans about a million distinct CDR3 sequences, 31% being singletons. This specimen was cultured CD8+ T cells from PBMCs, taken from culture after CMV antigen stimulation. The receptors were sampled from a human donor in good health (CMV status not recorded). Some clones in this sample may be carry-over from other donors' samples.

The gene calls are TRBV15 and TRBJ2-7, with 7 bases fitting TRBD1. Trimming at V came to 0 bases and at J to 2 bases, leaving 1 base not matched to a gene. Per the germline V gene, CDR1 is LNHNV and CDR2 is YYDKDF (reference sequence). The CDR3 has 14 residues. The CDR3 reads CATSRETGPYEQYV. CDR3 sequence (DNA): TGTGCCACCAGCAGAGAGACAGGGCCCTACGAGCAGTACGTC.

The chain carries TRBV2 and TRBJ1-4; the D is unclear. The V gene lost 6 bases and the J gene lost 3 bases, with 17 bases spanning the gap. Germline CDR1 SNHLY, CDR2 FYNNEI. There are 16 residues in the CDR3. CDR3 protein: CASRDFPVTANEKLFF. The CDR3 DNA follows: TGTGCCAGCAGGGACTTTCCTGTAACGGCTAATGAAAAACTGTTTTTT.

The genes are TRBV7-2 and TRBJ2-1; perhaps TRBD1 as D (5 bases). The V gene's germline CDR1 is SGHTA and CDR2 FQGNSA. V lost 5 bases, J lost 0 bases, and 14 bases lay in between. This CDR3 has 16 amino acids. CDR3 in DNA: TGTGCCAGCAGCCCCGAAGGGGCCCTCTCCTACAATGAGCAGTTCTTC. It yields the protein CASSPEGALSYNEQFF. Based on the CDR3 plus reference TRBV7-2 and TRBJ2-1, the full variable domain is GAGVSQSPSNKVTEKGKDVELRCDPISGHTALYWYRQSLGQGLEFLIYFQGNSAPDKSGLPSDRFSAERTGGSVSTLTIQRTQQEDSAVYLCASSPEGALSYNEQFFGPGTRLTVL.

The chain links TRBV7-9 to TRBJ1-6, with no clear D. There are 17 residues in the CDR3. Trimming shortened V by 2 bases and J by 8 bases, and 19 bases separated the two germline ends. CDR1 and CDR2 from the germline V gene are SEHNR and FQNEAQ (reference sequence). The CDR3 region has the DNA TGTGCCAGCAGCTTACCCCCCCGGGAATCACGCCATTCACCCCTCCACTTT. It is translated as CASSLPPRESRHSPLHF.

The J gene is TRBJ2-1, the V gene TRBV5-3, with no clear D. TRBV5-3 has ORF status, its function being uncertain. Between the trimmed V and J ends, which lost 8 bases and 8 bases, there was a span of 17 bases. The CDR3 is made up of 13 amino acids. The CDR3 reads CASSDPGQDEQFF. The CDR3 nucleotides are TGTGCCAGCAGCGATCCAGGTCAGGATGAGCAGTTCTTC.

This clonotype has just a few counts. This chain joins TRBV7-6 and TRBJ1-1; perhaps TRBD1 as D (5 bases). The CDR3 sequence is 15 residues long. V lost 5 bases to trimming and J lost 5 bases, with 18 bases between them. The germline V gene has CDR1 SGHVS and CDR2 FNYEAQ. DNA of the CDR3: TGTGCCAGCAGCGCTATAATTGGGGGTGCGACTGAAGCTTTCTTT. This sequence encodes CASSAIIGGATEAFF.

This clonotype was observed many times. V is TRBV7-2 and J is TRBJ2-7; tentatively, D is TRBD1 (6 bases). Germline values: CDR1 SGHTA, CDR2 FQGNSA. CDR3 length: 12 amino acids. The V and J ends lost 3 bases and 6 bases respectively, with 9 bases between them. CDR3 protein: CASSFTGPEQYF. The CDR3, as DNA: TGTGCCAGCAGCTTTACAGGGCCCGAGCAGTACTTC.

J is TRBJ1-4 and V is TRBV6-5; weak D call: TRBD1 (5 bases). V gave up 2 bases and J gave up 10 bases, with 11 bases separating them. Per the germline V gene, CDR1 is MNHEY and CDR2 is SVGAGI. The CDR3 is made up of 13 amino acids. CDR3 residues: CASSYTGGGKLFF. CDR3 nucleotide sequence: TGTGCCAGCAGTTACACGGGTGGGGGAAAACTGTTTTTT.

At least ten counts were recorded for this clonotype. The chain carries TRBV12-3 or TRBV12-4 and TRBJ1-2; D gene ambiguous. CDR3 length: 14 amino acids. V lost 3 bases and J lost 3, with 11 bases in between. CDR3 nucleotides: TGTGCCAGCAGTTTGGTGGAACAGTACTATGGCTACACCTTC. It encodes CASSLVEQYYGYTF.

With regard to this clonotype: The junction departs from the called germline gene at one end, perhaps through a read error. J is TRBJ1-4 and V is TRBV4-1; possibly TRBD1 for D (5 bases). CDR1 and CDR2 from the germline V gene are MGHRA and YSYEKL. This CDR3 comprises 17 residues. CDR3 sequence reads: CASNEEAAGATNEKLLF. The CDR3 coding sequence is TGTGCCAGCAACGAGGAAGCAGCCGGGGCAACTAATGAAAAACTGCTTTTT.